This section outlines one TCR beta chain sequence together with its context. Its antigen is unidentified. These data come from a study of cytomegalovirus exposure and HLA in healthy donors. Study as a whole: Unique TCRs from HLA-typed donors, about 85 million of them, were held in an early data release. Study-wide points: Associated with cytomegalovirus, according to the listing, were some 150 TCR beta chains. Sequencing had likely introduced a cluster of highly shared sequence variants as an artifact.

Primers included in the PCR were 60 Vbeta and 13 Jbeta primers. This table comes from immunoSEQ multiplex PCR, and its TCRdb copy is limited to in-frame clones, with some not included. The sample shows some 120,000 clones, over 60% of them seen only once. CDR1 and CDR2 from the germline V gene are SGHTS and YDEGEE. Trimming cost V 2 bases and J 3 bases; bases outside gene matches: 2. The CDR3 length is 14 residues. The V gene is TRBV5-8, the J gene TRBJ1-3; TRBD1 matches 7 bases. The sample was PBMCs. The TCR originated in a young man in good health and CMV-seropositive. As DNA, the CDR3 is TGTGCCAGCAGCTTACAGGGGAATGGAAACACCATATATTTT. Encoded protein: CASSLQGNGNTIYF.